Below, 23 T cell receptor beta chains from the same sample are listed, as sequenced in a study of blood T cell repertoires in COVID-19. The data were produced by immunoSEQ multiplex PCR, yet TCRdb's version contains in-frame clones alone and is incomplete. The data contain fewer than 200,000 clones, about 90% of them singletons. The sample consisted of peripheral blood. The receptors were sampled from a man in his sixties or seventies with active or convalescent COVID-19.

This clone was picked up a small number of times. Here the CDR3 reads CASSTDRARGQETQYF. In DNA form, the CDR3 reads TGTGCCAGCAGCACCGACAGGGCAAGGGGGCAAGAGACCCAGTACTTC. The J gene is TRBJ2-5, the V gene TRBV7-2; the match to TRBD1 covers 7 bases. The germline V gene has CDR1 SGHTA and CDR2 FQGNSA. The CDR3 is 16 residues long. Trimming at V came to 5 bases and at J to 2 bases, leaving 11 bases not matched to a gene. Based on the CDR3 plus reference TRBV7-2 and TRBJ2-5, the full variable domain is GAGVSQSPSNKVTEKGKDVELRCDPISGHTALYWYRQSLGQGLEFLIYFQGNSAPDKSGLPSDRFSAERTGGSVSTLTIQRTQQEDSAVYLCASSTDRARGQETQYFGPGTRLLVL.

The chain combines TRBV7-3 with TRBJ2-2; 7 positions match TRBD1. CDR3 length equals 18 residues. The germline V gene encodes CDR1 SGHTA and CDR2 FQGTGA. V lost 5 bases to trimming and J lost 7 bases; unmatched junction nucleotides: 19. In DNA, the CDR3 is TGTGCCAGCAGCCCGACCCCCGGGACCGTGCACAGGGGCGGGGAGCTGTTTTTT. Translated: CASSPTPGTVHRGGELFF.

The CDR3 protein is CATSREGLGLGVEAFF. In DNA form, the CDR3 reads TGTGCCACCAGCAGAGAAGGATTAGGCCTCGGGGTAGAAGCTTTCTTT. The chain employs TRBV15 and TRBJ1-1; unclear D gene. The CDR3 is 16 residues long. The germline V and J ends were trimmed by 0 bases and 8 bases, with 19 bases remaining between them. Per the germline V gene, CDR1 is LNHNV and CDR2 is YYDKDF (reference sequence).

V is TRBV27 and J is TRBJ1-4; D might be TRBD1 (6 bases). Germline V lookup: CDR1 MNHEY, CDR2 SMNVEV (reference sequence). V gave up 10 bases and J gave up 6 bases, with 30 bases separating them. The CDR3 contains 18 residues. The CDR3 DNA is TGTGCCATCCCTCACTCCCGGACAGCCTGGTTGGTTGATGAAAAACTGTTTTTT. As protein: CAIPHSRTAWLVDEKLFF.

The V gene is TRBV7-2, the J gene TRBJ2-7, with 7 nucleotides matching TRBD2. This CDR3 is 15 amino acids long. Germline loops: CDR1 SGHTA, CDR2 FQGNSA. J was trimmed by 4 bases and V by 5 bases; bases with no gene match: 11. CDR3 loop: CASSRGRAGAYEQYF. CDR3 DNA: TGTGCCAGCAGCCGGGGCCGTGCGGGAGCTTACGAGCAGTACTTC.

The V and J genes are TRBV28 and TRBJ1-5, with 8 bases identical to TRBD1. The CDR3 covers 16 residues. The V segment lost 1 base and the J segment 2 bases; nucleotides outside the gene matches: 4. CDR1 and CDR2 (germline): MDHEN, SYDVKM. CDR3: CASSLYKQGGNQPQHF. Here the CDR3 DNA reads TGTGCCAGCAGTTTATACAAACAGGGGGGCAATCAGCCCCAGCATTTT.

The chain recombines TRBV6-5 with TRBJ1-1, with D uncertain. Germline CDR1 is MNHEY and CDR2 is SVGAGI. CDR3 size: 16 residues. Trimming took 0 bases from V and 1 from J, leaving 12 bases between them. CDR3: CASSYSPGAGNTEAFF. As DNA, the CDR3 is TGTGCCAGCAGTTACTCCCCAGGTGCCGGGAACACTGAAGCTTTCTTT.

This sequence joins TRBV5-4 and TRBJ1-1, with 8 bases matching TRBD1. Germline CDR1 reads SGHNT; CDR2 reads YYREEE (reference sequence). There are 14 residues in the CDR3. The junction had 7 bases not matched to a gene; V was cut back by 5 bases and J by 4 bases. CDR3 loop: CASSLTGGGTEAFF. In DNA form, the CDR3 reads TGTGCCAGCAGTTTAACAGGGGGTGGCACTGAAGCTTTCTTT.

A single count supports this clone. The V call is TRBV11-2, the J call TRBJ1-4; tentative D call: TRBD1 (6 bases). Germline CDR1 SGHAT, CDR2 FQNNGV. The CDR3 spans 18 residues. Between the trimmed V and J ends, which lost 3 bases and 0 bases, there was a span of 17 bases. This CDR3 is CASSFVPDSVATNEKLFF. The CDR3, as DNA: TGTGCCAGCAGCTTTGTCCCGGACAGCGTTGCAACTAATGAAAAACTGTTTTTT.

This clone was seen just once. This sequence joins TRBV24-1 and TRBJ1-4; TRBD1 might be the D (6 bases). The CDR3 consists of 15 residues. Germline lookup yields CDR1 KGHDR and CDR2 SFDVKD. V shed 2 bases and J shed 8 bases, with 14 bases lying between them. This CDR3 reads CATSDSRRGGEKLFF. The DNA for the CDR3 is TGTGCCACCAGTGATTCCCGGCGGGGGGGCGAAAAACTGTTTTTT.

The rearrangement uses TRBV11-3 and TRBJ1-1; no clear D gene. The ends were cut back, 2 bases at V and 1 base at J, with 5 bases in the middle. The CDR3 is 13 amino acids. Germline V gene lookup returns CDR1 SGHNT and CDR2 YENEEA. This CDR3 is CASSLPGNTEAFF. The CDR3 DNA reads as TGTGCCAGCAGCTTACCGGGGAACACTGAAGCTTTCTTT.

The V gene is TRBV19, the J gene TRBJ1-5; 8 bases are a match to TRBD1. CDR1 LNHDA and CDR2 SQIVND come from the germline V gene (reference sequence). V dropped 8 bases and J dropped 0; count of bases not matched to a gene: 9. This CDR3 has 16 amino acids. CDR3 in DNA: TGTGCCAGTGGGGACAGGTACAGATCTAGCAATCAGCCCCAGCATTTT. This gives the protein CASGDRYRSSNQPQHF.

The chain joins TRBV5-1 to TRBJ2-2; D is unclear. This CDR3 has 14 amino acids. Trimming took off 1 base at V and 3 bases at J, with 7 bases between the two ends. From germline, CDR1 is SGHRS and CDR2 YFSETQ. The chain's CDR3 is CASSLRVYTGELFF. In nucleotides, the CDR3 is TGCGCCAGCAGCTTGAGAGTGTACACCGGGGAGCTGTTTTTT.

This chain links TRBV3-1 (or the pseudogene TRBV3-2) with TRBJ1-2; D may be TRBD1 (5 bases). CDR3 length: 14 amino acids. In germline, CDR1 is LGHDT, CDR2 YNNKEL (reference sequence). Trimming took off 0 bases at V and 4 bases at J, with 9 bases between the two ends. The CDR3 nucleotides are TGTGCCAGCAGCCAAGATAGGGGTACCTATGGCTACACCTTC. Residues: CASSQDRGTYGYTF.

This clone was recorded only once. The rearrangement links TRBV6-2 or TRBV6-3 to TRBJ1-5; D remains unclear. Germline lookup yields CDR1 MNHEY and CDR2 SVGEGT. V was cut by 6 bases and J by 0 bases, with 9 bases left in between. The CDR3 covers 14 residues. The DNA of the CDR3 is TGTGCCAGCAGCGACTTCTATAGCAATCAGCCCCAGCATTTT. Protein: CASSDFYSNQPQHF.

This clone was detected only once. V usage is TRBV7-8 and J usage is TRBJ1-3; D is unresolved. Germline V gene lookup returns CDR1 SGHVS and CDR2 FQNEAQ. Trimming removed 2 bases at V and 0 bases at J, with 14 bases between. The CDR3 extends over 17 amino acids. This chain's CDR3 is CASSLLSVSSSGNTIYF. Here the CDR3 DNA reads TGTGCCAGCAGCTTACTGTCGGTCTCGAGCTCTGGAAACACCATATATTTT.

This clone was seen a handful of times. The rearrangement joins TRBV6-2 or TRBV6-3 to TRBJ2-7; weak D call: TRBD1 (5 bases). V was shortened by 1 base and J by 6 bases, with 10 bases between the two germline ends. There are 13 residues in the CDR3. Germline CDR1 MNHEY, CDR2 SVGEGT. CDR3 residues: CASSYLDNSEQYF. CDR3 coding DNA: TGTGCCAGCAGTTACTTGGACAATAGCGAGCAGTACTTC.

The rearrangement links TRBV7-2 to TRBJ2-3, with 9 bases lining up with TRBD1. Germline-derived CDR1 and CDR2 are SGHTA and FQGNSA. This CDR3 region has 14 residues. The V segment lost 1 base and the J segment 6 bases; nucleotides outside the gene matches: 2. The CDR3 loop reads CASSLEGTGDTQYF. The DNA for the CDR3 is TGTGCCAGCAGCTTAGAAGGGACAGGGGATACGCAGTATTTT.

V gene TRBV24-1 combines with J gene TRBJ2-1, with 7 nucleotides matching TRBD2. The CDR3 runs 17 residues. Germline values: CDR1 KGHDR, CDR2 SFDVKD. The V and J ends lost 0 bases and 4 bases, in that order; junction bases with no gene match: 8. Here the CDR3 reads CATSDLHLSSGYNEQFF. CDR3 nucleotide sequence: TGTGCCACCAGTGATTTGCACTTGTCTAGCGGTTACAATGAGCAGTTCTTC.

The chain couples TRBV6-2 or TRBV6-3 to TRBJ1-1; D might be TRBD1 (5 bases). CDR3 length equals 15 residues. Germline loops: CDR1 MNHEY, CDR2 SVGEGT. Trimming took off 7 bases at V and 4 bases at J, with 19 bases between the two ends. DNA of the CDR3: TGTGCCAGCATCCCGTGGGGCACCCAGGTCACTGAAGCTTTCTTT. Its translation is CASIPWGTQVTEAFF.

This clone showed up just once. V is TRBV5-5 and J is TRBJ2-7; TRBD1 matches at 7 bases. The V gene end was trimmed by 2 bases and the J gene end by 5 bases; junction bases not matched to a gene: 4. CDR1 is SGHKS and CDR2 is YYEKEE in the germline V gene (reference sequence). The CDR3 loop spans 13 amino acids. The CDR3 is CASSFTGDNEQYF. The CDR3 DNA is TGTGCCAGCAGCTTTACAGGGGACAACGAGCAGTACTTC.

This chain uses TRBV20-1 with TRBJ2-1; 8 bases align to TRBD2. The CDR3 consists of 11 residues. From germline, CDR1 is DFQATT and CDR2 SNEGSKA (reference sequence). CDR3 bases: TGCAGCGGGGGGGCCTACAATGAGCAGTTCTTC. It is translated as CSGGAYNEQFF.

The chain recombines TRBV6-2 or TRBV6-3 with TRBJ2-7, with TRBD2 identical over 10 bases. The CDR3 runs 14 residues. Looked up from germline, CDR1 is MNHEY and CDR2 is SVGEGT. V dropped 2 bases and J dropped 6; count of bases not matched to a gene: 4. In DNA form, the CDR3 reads TGTGCCAGCAGTTACAGCCTAGCGGGAGTCGAGCAGTACTTC. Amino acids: CASSYSLAGVEQYF.